Listed here are 13 T cell receptor beta chains from one sample, sequenced in a study of beta chain features in type 1 diabetes. Findings of the study overall: The study found moderately but significantly shorter TCRB CDR3s in all four CD4+ subsets of Type 1 diabetes patients.

No antigen is known for these receptors. The sequenced template was cDNA made from the entire isolated RNA. Clones were read by immunoSEQ multiplex PCR, and TCRdb kept only the in-frame ones, dropping some. Of hundreds of thousands of clones listed, over 7% are singletons. What was sequenced was central memory CD4+ T cells from blood. The source of these receptors is a young man with type 1 diabetes.

The chain links TRBV7-9 to TRBJ2-2; D is undetermined. The CDR3 runs to 15 residues. CDR1 and CDR2 from the germline V gene are SEHNR and FQNEAQ (reference sequence). Between the trimmed V and J ends, which lost 1 base and 2 bases, there was a span of 8 bases. The DNA for the CDR3 is TGTGCCAGCAGCTTAGGGACGCCCAACACCGGGGAGCTGTTTTTT. Translating it yields CASSLGTPNTGELFF.

To note about this clone: Other DNA sequences in the sample encode the same CDR3. V is TRBV7-2 and J is TRBJ2-7; D unresolved. Looked up from germline, CDR1 is SGHTA and CDR2 is FQGNSA. The CDR3 covers 12 residues. Trimming took off 3 bases at V and 3 bases at J, with 6 bases between the two ends. The CDR3 loop is CASSLLGYEQYF. The CDR3 DNA is TGTGCCAGCAGCTTGTTGGGCTACGAGCAGTACTTC. The complete variable domain, with remaining parts taken from reference TRBV7-2 and TRBJ2-7, reads GAGVSQSPSNKVTEKGKDVELRCDPISGHTALYWYRQSLGQGLEFLIYFQGNSAPDKSGLPSDRFSAERTGGSVSTLTIQRTQQEDSAVYLCASSLLGYEQYFGPGTRLTVT.

This clone was found a few times. The V gene is TRBV5-1, the J gene TRBJ2-7; 8 bases map to TRBD1. Trimming cost V 0 bases and J 3 bases; bases outside gene matches: 5. CDR1 is SGHRS and CDR2 is YFSETQ in the germline V gene. The CDR3 is 15 amino acids. The CDR3 spells CASSLAPGQDYEQYF. The DNA of the CDR3 is TGCGCCAGCAGCTTGGCCCCGGGACAGGACTACGAGCAGTACTTC.

The rearrangement joins TRBV5-1 to TRBJ2-6; D is possibly TRBD1 (6 bases). The V end lost 0 bases, the J end lost 1 base, and 11 bases lay between the germline ends. CDR3 length: 17 amino acids. Germline values: CDR1 SGHRS, CDR2 YFSETQ. CDR3 nucleotide sequence: TGCGCCAGCAGCTTGGATCCAGGGGAGTCTGGGGCCAACGTCCTGACTTTC. This codes for CASSLDPGESGANVLTF.

This clone has more than one count but fewer than ten. The rearrangement joins TRBV5-1 to TRBJ1-1; 7 bases are a match to TRBD1. CDR1 is SGHRS and CDR2 is YFSETQ in the germline V gene. Trimming at V came to 5 bases and at J to 1 base, leaving 2 bases not matched to a gene. The CDR3 runs 13 residues. The CDR3 DNA reads as TGCGCCAGCAGGGGACAGCAGAACACTGAAGCTTTCTTT. This translates into CASRGQQNTEAFF. Looking up the rest from reference TRBV5-1 and TRBJ1-1 gives the full variable domain: KAGVTQTPRYLIKTRGQQVTLSCSPISGHRSVSWYQQTPGQGLQFLFEYFSETQRNKGNFPGRFSGRQFSNSRSEMNVSTLELGDSALYLCASRGQQNTEAFFGQGTRLTVV.

This clone occurred many times. This chain joins TRBV5-6 and TRBJ2-3; possibly TRBD2 for D (6 bases). V was trimmed by 6 bases and J by 1 base, leaving 15 bases between them. CDR3 size: 15 residues. The germline V gene encodes CDR1 SGHDT and CDR2 YYEEEE. Here the CDR3 reads CASTAGDSGTDTQYF. Here the CDR3 DNA reads TGTGCCAGCACCGCCGGGGACTCTGGCACAGATACGCAGTATTTT.

The chain is built from TRBV19 and TRBJ2-5; D unresolved. The V gene lost 1 base and the J gene lost 4 bases, with 7 bases spanning the gap. The CDR3 loop spans 13 amino acids. Germline lookup yields CDR1 LNHDA and CDR2 SQIVND (reference sequence). The CDR3 region is CASSIAGGETQYF. In nucleotides, the CDR3 is TGTGCCAGTAGTATAGCGGGCGGAGAGACCCAGTACTTC.

The V call is TRBV25-1, the J call TRBJ2-5; 8 nucleotides agree with TRBD2. The CDR3 covers 13 residues. Trimming removed 11 bases from V and 5 bases from J; junction bases left unmatched: 10. The germline CDR1 and CDR2 sequences are MGHDK and SYGVNS. CDR3 loop: CASSRASGETQYF. DNA of the CDR3: TGTGCCTCTAGTCGGGCTAGCGGGGAGACCCAGTACTTC.

The CDR3 loop is CASGVAPDTQYF. CDR3 sequence (DNA): TGTGCCAGCGGGGTAGCCCCAGATACGCAGTATTTT. The rearrangement uses TRBV7-9 and TRBJ2-3; no reliable D call. The CDR3 is 12 amino acids. CDR1 is SEHNR, CDR2 FQNEAQ, per germline (reference sequence). V shed 8 bases and J shed 4 bases, with 10 bases lying between them.

This chain links TRBV7-8 with TRBJ2-1; 9 bases match TRBD1. Trimming at V came to 5 bases and at J to 4 bases, leaving 12 bases not matched to a gene. Germline lookup yields CDR1 SGHVS and CDR2 FQNEAQ. This CDR3 is 17 amino acids long. As DNA, the CDR3 is TGTGCCAGCAGCCCGCCTCTCCGGGACAGGGCTTACAATGAGCAGTTCTTC. Translating it yields CASSPPLRDRAYNEQFF.

The chain has TRBV11-2 and TRBJ1-1; D call uncertain. Germline V gives CDR1 SGHAT, CDR2 FQNNGV. This CDR3 contains 13 residues. Trimming removed 6 bases from V and 1 base from J, with 9 bases in between. This CDR3 is CASSTQGNTEAFF. CDR3 sequence (DNA): TGTGCCAGCAGTACCCAAGGGAACACTGAAGCTTTCTTT.

This clone was seen a handful of times. This chain joins TRBV7-2 and TRBJ1-5; TRBD1 matches 9 bases. V gave up 2 bases and J gave up 7 bases; unmatched junction bases: 6. CDR1 SGHTA and CDR2 FQGNSA come from the germline V gene. CDR3 length: 15 residues. CDR3 bases: TGTGCCAGCAGCTTAAACAGGGGGCAAGAACAGCCCCAGCATTTT. Translating it yields CASSLNRGQEQPQHF.

This rearrangement joins TRBV6-6 to TRBJ1-2, with D possibly being TRBD1 (5 bases). Germline V gene data show CDR1 as MNHNY and CDR2 as SVGAGI (reference sequence). With 6 bases removed from V and 4 bases from J, the gap between germline ends came to 21 bases. The CDR3 is 16 amino acids. CDR3: CASRTDMPTATYGYTF. CDR3 bases: TGTGCCAGCAGGACAGACATGCCGACAGCCACCTATGGCTACACCTTC.